This T cell receptor (beta chain) stems from a study of OX40 agonist ivuxolimab in advanced cancers. Context from the whole study: Ivuxolimab, which targeted the costimulatory receptor OX40 (CD134), was an agonistic, fully human IgG2 monoclonal antibody. Peripheral TCRbeta sequencing was intended to test whether TCR sequence diversity was altered and clonal T-cell expansion was caused by ivuxolimab. Prior anti-PD-1, anti-PD-L1 or anti-CTLA-4 therapy was permitted, and 40% of dose-escalation patients had received checkpoint inhibitors. A male proportion of 82.7% and a mean age of approximately 55 years, ranging from 23 to 79, were recorded for the dose-escalation cohort. Intravenous ivuxolimab was administered to patients every 2 weeks at six dose levels: 0.01, 0.1, 0.3, 1.5, 3 and 10 mg/kg. The paper covers the monotherapy dose-escalation part of the phase I ivuxolimab trial, which included N of about 56 patients. Among the 50 to 55 dose-escalation patients, about 19 had hepatocellular carcinoma, about 15 melanoma, 9 renal cell carcinoma and 9 head and neck cancer. Partial responses were achieved by three dose-escalation patients, of whom one had hepatocellular carcinoma and two had cutaneous melanoma.

The trial excluded patients who had a history of autoimmune disease or who were on systemic immunosuppression. Peripheral blood for TCR sequencing was drawn from every dose cohort at baseline, at cycle 4 day 1 and at cycle 7 day 1. The samples were drawn from a first-in-human, open-label, multicenter phase I dose-escalation trial of ivuxolimab. Adults with locally advanced or metastatic head and neck squamous cell, hepatocellular, melanoma or renal cell carcinoma were enrolled in the trial. Before TCR sequencing, CD4+ and CD8+ T cells were separately sorted from peripheral blood. General findings and caveats noted by the study authors: At doses of 0.1 to 3.0 mg/kg, clonal expansion of both CD4+ and CD8+ T cells in blood was seen between baseline and week 6. The antigen specificity of the peripheral T cells that underwent clonal expansion was not determined. Partial responders in the 0.1-3.0 mg/kg groups had among the lowest normalized peripheral clonal expansion, especially among CD8+ T cells. Low levels of normalized T-cell clonal expansion were also seen in some patients who did not respond. After ivuxolimab, CD8+ T cells had more expanded clones than CD4+ T cells on average.

As encoded in the germline V gene, CDR1 is SGHTA while CDR2 is FQGTGA. At the junction V is shortened by 5 bases and J by 7 bases, with 17 bases in between. From the cysteine through the phenylalanine, the CDR3 covers 15 amino acids. This entry keeps only the CDR3 DNA: 45 bases, framed from base 1. On this clone: The target of this receptor is not known. Within one base of it there is no much larger clone, and no base qualities were kept.

Genomic DNA was extracted from sorted cells for sequencing of the TCRbeta CDR3 region. The immunoSEQ Assay was used to sequence the TCRbeta CDR3 regions. TCRdb re-hosts the immuneACCESS table, in-frame sequences only. Its copies lack some clones; in the studies checked, an unresolved V gene accounts for under half of them, and the cause for the rest is not known. The sample table lists some 50,000 clones, 81% of them with a count of one. Roughly 0.66% of the sample comes from the top ten. The source material was CD4+ or CD8+ T cells sorted from blood, sampled in a trial of the OX40 agonist ivuxolimab. The TCR was taken from an adult with an advanced solid tumor such as melanoma, head and neck, liver or kidney cancer. The sequence is built from TRBV7-3 and TRBJ1-4; perhaps TRBD1 is the D gene, with 5 bases matching. The CDR3 region reads CASSATGTRSEKLFF. The nucleotide sequence is TGTGCCAGCAGCGCGACCGGGACGCGGAGTGAAAAACTGTTTTTT.